The source of this TCR beta chain is a study of blood T cell repertoires in COVID-19. About the research overall: Samples taken during acute and convalescent COVID-19 were collected in the United States, Italy and Spain. PBMCs, B-cell-depleted T cells, or T cells provided the cDNA or gDNA that made up the material.

Authors' methods: Researchers report that nucleated cell counts were estimated from reference gene primer amplification. The table came from immunoSEQ multiplex PCR; TCRdb's copy has only in-frame clones and leaves some out. V and J calls and clone size are given by that table; D and trimming were obtained from the DNA. The data hold 300,000 to 400,000 clones, with 85% to 90% observed a single time. This CDR3 comprises 18 residues. Germline V gene data show CDR1 as LNHDA and CDR2 as SQIVND (reference sequence). Germline trimming cut 3 bases from V and 0 bases from J; bases unmatched to any gene: 9. The TCR originated in a woman aged 50 to 60 with active or convalescent COVID-19. The sample was peripheral blood. The genes are TRBV19 and TRBJ1-5, with TRBD1 matching 9 bases. CDR3 amino acids: CASSIGTGGRSSNQPQHF. CDR3 in DNA: TGTGCCAGTAGTATCGGTACAGGGGGCCGGTCTAGCAATCAGCCCCAGCATTTT.